This TCR beta chain was sequenced for a study of blood T cell repertoires in COVID-19 (TCRdb year 2020). Turning to the overall study: For ImmuneRACE Cohort 3, a participant was defined as recovered based on two consecutive negative NP/OP PCR tests, clearance by a healthcare professional, or resolution of symptoms. Where HLA class I and class II types were available, the types were taken from metadata supplied by the sample provider, not from assay-based typing. The prospective study material was composed of cDNA or gDNA derived from T cells, B-cell-depleted T cells, or PBMCs. Sample metadata almost always included a de-identified subject ID, COVID-19 status, age in years and sex. Samples were obtained from the ongoing ImmuneRACE study (first 160 participants) and from 950 to 1,500 subjects provided by 6 global collaborators. The repertoires were released in a freely available public database meant as a resource for research on the immune response to SARS-CoV-2. Deeply sampled blood TCRbeta repertoires from subjects exposed to, actively infected with, or recovered from COVID-19 were included in the dataset. The collaborator samples originated in the United States, Italy and Spain and spanned the acute and convalescent phases of COVID-19.

TCRbeta CDR3 regions were amplified from genomic DNA using the immunoSEQ Assay, a bias-controlled multiplex PCR. Regarding the original processing steps: The number of nucleated cells in each sample was estimated by amplification of reference gene primers within the assay. Sequence reads were collapsed and filtered to measure the absolute abundance of every unique TCRbeta CDR3 rearrangement. For each sample, productive Simpson clonality was calculated as the square root of Simpson's diversity index over productive rearrangements. As stored in TCRdb, this immuneACCESS dataset retains in-frame rearrangements with V and J assigned. A fraction of the clones does not appear; measured against another copy, unresolved V genes explain less than half of the discrepancy, and the remainder lacks a known reason. That table gives V, J and clone size, and the DNA gave D and trimming. The sample table shows some 200,000 clones, and 85% to 90% are seen once. The top ten clones comprise 3% to 3.5% of the sample.

The study at large found these results: How much clinical and demographic metadata was included differed by source and by participant, and the metadata was provided uncurated.

Participants in the prospective study were enrolled through a virtual design, were aged about 18 to 90 years, and lived in roughly 26 United States geographic areas. To assign participants to cohorts, the prospective study relied on clinical history that participants themselves reported in a screening survey and a study questionnaire. In the prospective study, mobile phlebotomists collected whole blood, serum and a nasopharyngeal or oropharyngeal swab from each participant. Prospective study participants could optionally give additional blood draws and questionnaires over an approximately two-month period. Before DNA extraction, prospective study blood samples were shipped either frozen or at room temperature. Relative to germline, V is 6 bases shorter and J is 10 bases shorter, with 19 bases between their ends. Including cysteine and phenylalanine, the CDR3 has 15 amino acids. The retained sequence is limited to the CDR3, 45 bases, with the frame set at the first base. Per the germline V gene (reference sequence), LGHDT is the CDR1 and YNNKEL is the CDR2.

Concerning this clone: Its antigen remains undetermined. Per-base qualities were not stored, and no clone one base away is much larger.

The sequencing sample was made of PBMCs or T cells enriched from blood (not recorded which). Recombination linked TRBV3-1 (or the pseudogene TRBV3-2) to TRBJ1-6; the D segment could be TRBD1, given 6 matching bases. The sequence was obtained from a woman in her forties or fifties in a cohort exposed to, infected with or recovered from COVID-19 (not recorded which). In nucleotide form, the sequence is TGTGCCAGCAGACCCAGGGCGGGGGGCGGATCACCCCTCCACTTT. This encodes CASRPRAGGGSPLHF.